Below, 23 T cell receptor beta chains from the same sample are listed, as sequenced in a study of T cell repertoires in aging, cancer and after chemotherapy. The template was genomic DNA from peripheral blood, not RNA. Multiplex touch-down PCR with TRB-A/B primers amplified rearranged V-D-J TRB sequences. TCRdb called the multiplex PCR reads again in MiXCR, with one record for every CDR3 protein. This sample has roughly 3,000 distinct CDR3 sequences, with 50% to 70% found just once. The sequenced sample consisted of blood. These receptors all come from a human donor with a blood cancer.

V usage is TRBV18 and J usage is TRBJ2-5, with TRBD1 as a possible D gene (6 bases). Between the trimmed V and J ends, which lost 1 base and 1 base, there was a span of 13 bases. This CDR3 has 16 residues. The germline CDR1 and CDR2 sequences are KGHSH and LQKENI. The CDR3, as DNA: TGTGCCAGCTCACCACGGGGACAAGGGACCCAAGAGACCCAGTACTTC. It codes for CASSPRGQGTQETQYF.

The chain combines TRBV20-1 with TRBJ1-1; 10 bases agree with TRBD1. CDR1 and CDR2 from the germline V gene are DFQATT and SNEGSKA (reference sequence). V lost 6 bases, J lost 2 bases, and 12 bases stayed unmatched. CDR3 size: 16 residues. CDR3: CSAEWTGGWTNTEAFF. Written as DNA, the CDR3 is TGCAGTGCCGAATGGACAGGGGGTTGGACTAACACTGAAGCTTTCTTT.

The V call is TRBV7-9, the J call TRBJ2-5, with TRBD2 matching over 8 bases. Losses at the gene ends were 10 bases for V and 4 bases for J; bases not matched to a gene: 17. The CDR3 sequence is 16 residues long. Per the germline V gene, CDR1 is SEHNR and CDR2 is FQNEAQ (reference sequence). CDR3: CATSDPPGGAVETQYF. The DNA for the CDR3 is TGTGCCACCAGTGATCCTCCGGGGGGGGCGGTAGAGACCCAGTACTTC.

This chain connects TRBV30 to TRBJ2-6; tentative D call: TRBD2 (8 bases). V lost 4 bases and J 2 bases, leaving 12 bases between the germline ends. The CDR3 contains 15 residues. Germline values: CDR1 GTSNPN, CDR2 SVGIG (reference sequence). CDR3 sequence (DNA): TGTGCCTGGACGGGAGGGGGCGCTGGGGCCAACGTCCTGACTTTC. Translating gives CAWTGGGAGANVLTF.

This clonotype was counted a few times. V and J are TRBV6-6 and TRBJ1-2, with unresolved D. Germline V gene data show CDR1 as MNHNY and CDR2 as SVGAGI (reference sequence). This CDR3 has 14 residues. V was cut by 5 bases and J by 5 bases, with 15 bases left in between. The CDR3 nucleotides are TGTGCCAGCAGTGACATCAGTCCGGGGTATGGCTACACCTTC. This translates into CASSDISPGYGYTF.

V is TRBV24-1 and J is TRBJ2-5; D unclear. V lost 7 bases and J lost 5, with 7 bases in between. This CDR3 spans 11 amino acids. The germline CDR1 and CDR2 sequences are KGHDR and SFDVKD. The DNA of the CDR3 is TGTGCCACCAGGCTCGGGGAGACCCAGTACTTC. Translating gives CATRLGETQYF.

The rearrangement links TRBV30 to TRBJ2-6, with D uncertain. Germline CDR1 GTSNPN, CDR2 SVGIG (reference sequence). Deletions cut 0 bases from V and 0 bases from J, with 6 bases between. The CDR3 loop spans 15 amino acids. CDR3 in DNA: TGTGCCTGGAGTGTACGCATCTCTGGGGCCAACGTCCTGACTTTC. This sequence encodes CAWSVRISGANVLTF.

The chain combines TRBV6-5 with TRBJ1-1, with D hard to call. Germline V gene lookup returns CDR1 MNHEY and CDR2 SVGAGI. CDR3 size: 18 residues. Trimming cost V 6 bases and J 2 bases, with 25 bases left between them. The DNA of the CDR3 is TGTGCCAGCAGCAATCACCAGAAGTACATCCGAAGTAACACTGAAGCTTTCTTT. Amino acid sequence: CASSNHQKYIRSNTEAFF.

Only one count was recorded for this clonotype. V is TRBV18 and J is TRBJ1-3; maybe TRBD1 (6 bases). The V gene's germline CDR1 is KGHSH and CDR2 LQKENI. V gave up 3 bases and J gave up 0 bases, with 12 bases separating them. This CDR3 region has 16 residues. CDR3 nucleotides: TGTGCCAGCTCACCGGGCCTGGACAGCTCTGGAAACACCATATATTTT. Translation: CASSPGLDSSGNTIYF.

V gene TRBV5-1 combines with J gene TRBJ2-2; 10 bases line up with TRBD1. CDR3 length: 15 amino acids. The germline V gene has CDR1 SGHRS and CDR2 YFSETQ. V shed 5 bases and J 7 bases; nucleotides not matched to a gene: 8. The CDR3 is CASRRPGQGIGELFF. Here the CDR3 DNA reads TGCGCCAGCAGGAGACCGGGACAGGGGATCGGGGAGCTGTTTTTT.

The chain joins TRBV6-1 to TRBJ1-5; TRBD1 is a possible D gene (5 bases). The CDR3 contains 15 residues. Trimming cost V 3 bases and J 3 bases, with 12 bases left between them. Germline V gene data show CDR1 as MNHNS and CDR2 as SASEGT. CDR3 coding DNA: TGTGCCAGCAGTGAGGCAGGGCATGACAATCAGCCCCAGCATTTT. This translates into CASSEAGHDNQPQHF.

This chain uses TRBV30 with TRBJ2-3; no clear D gene. The CDR3 extends over 12 amino acids. From germline, CDR1 is GTSNPN and CDR2 SVGIG (reference sequence). The V end was cut by 3 bases, the J end by 4 bases, with 8 bases between. The chain's CDR3 is CAWSPPPDTQYF. The CDR3 bases are TGTGCCTGGAGCCCCCCCCCAGATACGCAGTATTTT.

This clonotype was seen only a few times. The chain uses TRBV6-5 and TRBJ2-2; D is possibly TRBD1 (6 bases). Germline assignment: CDR1 MNHEY and CDR2 SVGAGI. V gave up 6 bases and J gave up 5 bases, with 16 bases separating them. CDR3 length equals 15 residues. The CDR3 loop is CASSRQGKLTGELFF. In nucleotides, the CDR3 is TGTGCCAGCAGCCGTCAGGGGAAGCTAACCGGGGAGCTGTTTTTT.

This clonotype occurred a few times. This sequence joins TRBV5-6 and TRBJ1-2; D remains ambiguous. Trimming left V 3 bases short and J 0 bases short, with 15 bases between. CDR1 and CDR2 from the germline V gene are SGHDT and YYEEEE. The CDR3 runs to 16 residues. CDR3 in amino acids: CASSSPGLRANYGYTF. DNA of the CDR3: TGTGCCAGCAGCTCCCCGGGCCTCAGAGCTAACTATGGCTACACCTTC.

The chain uses TRBV30 and TRBJ2-1; D is ambiguous. This CDR3 comprises 15 residues. Trimming took off 2 bases at V and 1 base at J, with 12 bases between the two ends. Germline V lookup: CDR1 GTSNPN, CDR2 SVGIG (reference sequence). CDR3 sequence (DNA): TGTGCCTGGAGTCCCTTGGGTGGGTCCTACAATGAGCAGTTCTTC. The encoded protein is CAWSPLGGSYNEQFF. Combining the CDR3 with reference TRBV30 and TRBJ2-1 gives the whole variable domain SQTIHQWPATLVQPVGSPLSLECTVEGTSNPNLYWYRQAAGRGLQLLFYSVGIGQISSEVPQNLSASRPQDRQFILSSKKLLLSDSGFYLCAWSPLGGSYNEQFFGPGTRLTVL.

The rearrangement links TRBV12-3 or TRBV12-4 to TRBJ2-2; 8 bases are a match to TRBD1. This CDR3 has 15 amino acids. Trimming removed 4 bases from V and 7 bases from J; junction bases left unmatched: 8. In DNA, the CDR3 is TGTGCCAGCAGTTCCAGGGGGCGACGAGGCGGGGAGCTGTTTTTT. Amino acid sequence: CASSSRGRRGGELFF.

The chain carries TRBV7-2 and TRBJ2-2; D unresolved. CDR1 and CDR2 (germline): SGHTA, FQGNSA. CDR3 length: 16 amino acids. V gave up 1 base and J gave up 5 bases, with 14 bases separating them. CDR3 sequence: CASSLGSRSGTGELFF. CDR3 sequence (DNA): TGTGCCAGCAGCTTAGGAAGTAGAAGTGGAACCGGGGAGCTGTTTTTT.

The chain carries TRBV6-5 and TRBJ2-1; 12 nucleotides agree with TRBD1. With V trimmed by 5 bases and J by 8 bases, 19 bases remained unmatched. CDR3 length: 19 amino acids. The germline V gene encodes CDR1 MNHEY and CDR2 SVGAGI. CDR3 in amino acids: CASSPFSLIGTGGFDEQFF. CDR3 nucleotide sequence: TGTGCCAGCAGTCCATTCAGTCTCATCGGGACAGGGGGCTTCGATGAGCAGTTCTTC.

This clonotype was observed a few times. V is TRBV5-6 and J is TRBJ2-5; D unclear. This CDR3 has 14 residues. Per the germline V gene, CDR1 is SGHDT and CDR2 is YYEEEE. Deletions cut 6 bases from V and 3 bases from J, with 15 bases between. The CDR3 DNA reads as TGTGCCAGCAACCTTTGGGGTAACGAAGAGACCCAGTACTTC. Residues: CASNLWGNEETQYF. Supplemented by reference TRBV5-6 and TRBJ2-5, the full variable domain reads DAGVTQSPTHLIKTRGQQVTLRCSPKSGHDTVSWYQQALGQGPQFIFQYYEEEERQRGNFPDRFSGHQFPNYSSELNVNALLLGDSALYLCASNLWGNEETQYFGPGTRLLVL.

The chain links TRBV7-2 to TRBJ2-1; no reliable D call. V shed 5 bases and J shed 0 bases, with 11 bases lying between them. The CDR3 runs 15 residues. Germline values: CDR1 SGHTA, CDR2 FQGNSA. The CDR3 sequence is CASSPDNISYNEQFF. The CDR3 DNA sequence: TGTGCCAGCAGCCCTGACAATATCTCCTACAATGAGCAGTTCTTC.

This rearrangement joins TRBV7-6 to TRBJ1-3, with a possible D match to TRBD1 (5 bases). The CDR3 runs to 15 residues. V was shortened by 4 bases and J by 4 bases, with 14 bases between the two germline ends. CDR1 is SGHVS, CDR2 FNYEAQ, per germline. The CDR3 spells CASSYGGTGGNTIYF. The CDR3 DNA follows: TGTGCCAGCAGCTATGGGGGAACTGGAGGAAACACCATATATTTT.

By sample share, this clonotype is large. This chain links TRBV19 with TRBJ1-2; D may be TRBD1 (6 bases). The CDR3 has 16 residues. Trimming shortened V by 4 bases and J by 6 bases, and 21 bases separated the two germline ends. Germline CDR1 LNHDA, CDR2 SQIVND (reference sequence). In DNA, the CDR3 is TGTGCCAGTAGTAGATCCGGGACAACCGCTACGGATGGCTACACCTTC. Amino acids: CASSRSGTTATDGYTF.

The V gene is TRBV30, the J gene TRBJ1-2; 9 bases map to TRBD1. The CDR3 length is 13 residues. Unmatched junction bases numbered 6, after V lost 2 bases and J lost 8 bases. Germline V lookup: CDR1 GTSNPN, CDR2 SVGIG (reference sequence). The CDR3 DNA is TGTGCCTGGAGTTCGACAGGGGGGAGCGGCTACACCTTC. Residues: CAWSSTGGSGYTF. Variable domain in full (rest from reference TRBV30 and TRBJ1-2): SQTIHQWPATLVQPVGSPLSLECTVEGTSNPNLYWYRQAAGRGLQLLFYSVGIGQISSEVPQNLSASRPQDRQFILSSKKLLLSDSGFYLCAWSSTGGSGYTFGSGTRLTVV.